This T cell receptor beta chain was identified in a study of T cell responses to AZD1222 COVID-19 vaccine. Study context: Second-dose groups at about 4 or about 12 weeks were pooled.

Points on this clone: Its antigen is undetermined.

Germline lookup yields CDR1 SGHRS and CDR2 YFSETQ. The V and J ends lost 4 bases and 10 bases respectively, with 15 bases between them. The CDR3 is 13 residues long. The study's findings and limits: Repertoires were obtained solely post-peak T cell response.

Sequencing was performed with immunoSEQ multiplex PCR; in TCRdb, only in-frame clones are kept and a portion is missing. The data show roughly 150,000 clones, 75% to 90% seen once. The chain joins TRBV5-1 to TRBJ1-5; perhaps TRBD1 as D (5 bases). The TCR sequence derives from an adult in good health. Sequences were derived from peripheral blood, sampled on day 0 of AZD1222 vaccination. The CDR3 is CASSDSPRDPQHF. In nucleotides, the CDR3 is TGCGCCAGCAGCGACAGTCCTCGGGATCCCCAGCATTTT.